This T cell receptor (beta chain) originates from a study of siplizumab effects on memory and regulatory T cells. TCRdb's table, derived via immunoSEQ multiplex PCR, lists solely in-frame clones and lacks some. Here the sample spans 55,000 to 65,000 clones, around 97% being singletons. Germline loops: CDR1 SEHNR, CDR2 FQNEAQ (reference sequence). The ends lost 6 bases at V and 7 bases at J; junction bases unmatched: 5. This CDR3 spans 15 amino acids. Sequencing was done on a sample of naive CD8+ T cells sorted from blood. The receptor's source is a human donor in good health. The J gene is TRBJ2-1, the V gene TRBV7-9; 14 nucleotides align to TRBD2. CDR3 sequence reads: CASRAGLAGVNEQFF. The CDR3 DNA sequence: TGTGCCAGCAGGGCGGGACTAGCGGGAGTAAATGAGCAGTTCTTC.